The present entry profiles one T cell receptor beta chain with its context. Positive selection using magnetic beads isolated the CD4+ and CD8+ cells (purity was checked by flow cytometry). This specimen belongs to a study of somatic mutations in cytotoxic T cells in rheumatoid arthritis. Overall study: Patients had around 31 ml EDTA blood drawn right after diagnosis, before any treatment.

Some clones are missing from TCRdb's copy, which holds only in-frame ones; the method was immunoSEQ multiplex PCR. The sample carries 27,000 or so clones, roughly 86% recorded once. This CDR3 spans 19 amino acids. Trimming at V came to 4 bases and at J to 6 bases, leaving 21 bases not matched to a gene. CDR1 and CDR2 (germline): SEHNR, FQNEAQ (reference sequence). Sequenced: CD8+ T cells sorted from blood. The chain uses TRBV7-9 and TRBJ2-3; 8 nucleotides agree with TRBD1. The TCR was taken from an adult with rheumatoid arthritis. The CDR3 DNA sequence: TGTGCCAGCAGCTCCACTCGTGACCCGACAGGGGAATCGTTCGATACGCAGTATTTT. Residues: CASSSTRDPTGESFDTQYF. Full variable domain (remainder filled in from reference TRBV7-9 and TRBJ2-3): DTGVSQNPRHKITKRGQNVTFRCDPISEHNRLYWYRQTLGQGPEFLTYFQNEAQLEKSRLLSDRFSAERPKGSFSTLEIQRTEQGDSAMYLCASSSTRDPTGESFDTQYFGPGTRLTVL.